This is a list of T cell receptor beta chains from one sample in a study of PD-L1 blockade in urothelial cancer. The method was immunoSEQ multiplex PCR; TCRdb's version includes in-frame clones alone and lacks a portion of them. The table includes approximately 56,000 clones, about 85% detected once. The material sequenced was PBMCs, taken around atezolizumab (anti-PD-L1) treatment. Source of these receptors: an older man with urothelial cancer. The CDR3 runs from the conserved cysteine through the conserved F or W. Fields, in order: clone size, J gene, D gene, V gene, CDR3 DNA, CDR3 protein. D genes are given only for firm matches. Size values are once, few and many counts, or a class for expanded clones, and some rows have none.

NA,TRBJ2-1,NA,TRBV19,TGTGCCAGTAGTCGGACCGCCTCTAGCGCCAGGGACAATGAGCAGTTCTTC,CASSRTASSARDNEQFF
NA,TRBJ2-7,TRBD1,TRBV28,TGTGCCAGCAGTTTACCCTTCCGGGACAGGGGGCGCAGGGAGCAGTACTTC,CASSLPFRDRGRREQYF
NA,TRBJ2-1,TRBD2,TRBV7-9,TGTGCCAGCAGCTTAGGGCGGGAGAAATACAATGAGCAGTTCTTC,CASSLGREKYNEQFF
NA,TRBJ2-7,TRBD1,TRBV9,TGTGCCAGCAGCATCGGACAGGCTACCTACGAGCAGTACTTC,CASSIGQATYEQYF
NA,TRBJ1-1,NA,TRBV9,TGTGCCAGCAGCGTAGCTAGTGAAGGGGTTCTGTCTGAAGCTTTCTTT,CASSVASEGVLSEAFF
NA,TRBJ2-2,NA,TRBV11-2,TGTGCCAGCAGATCGACTAGAGTAAACACCGGGGAGCTGTTTTTT,CASRSTRVNTGELFF
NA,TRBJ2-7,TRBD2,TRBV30,TGTGCCTGGAAGGCAGCGGGAGACCGCGAGCAGTACTTC,CAWKAAGDREQYF
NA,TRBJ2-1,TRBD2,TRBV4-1,TGCGCCAGCAGTCTCGGGCGGGAGGGCCCTTACAATGAGCAGTTCTTC,CASSLGREGPYNEQFF
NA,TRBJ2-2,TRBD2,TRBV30,TGTGCCTGGAGTGTAGGGAGGGTCACCGGGGAGCTGTTTTTT,CAWSVGRVTGELFF
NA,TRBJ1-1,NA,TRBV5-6,TGTGCCAGCAGCTTGGGCAGGGTAGGCACTGAAGCTTTCTTT,CASSLGRVGTEAFF
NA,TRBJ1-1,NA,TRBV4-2,TGTGCCAGCAGCCAAGAGATGGGGGGCACTGAAGCTTTCTTT,CASSQEMGGTEAFF
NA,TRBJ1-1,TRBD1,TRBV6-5,TGTGCCAGCAGCCCAACTAGGACAGGTGCTGAAGCTTTCTTT,CASSPTRTGAEAFF
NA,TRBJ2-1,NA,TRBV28,TGTGCCAGCAGTCCCGACCGACTCAGTTCTTACAATGAGCAGTTCTTC,CASSPDRLSSYNEQFF
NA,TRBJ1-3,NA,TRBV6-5,TGTGCCAGCAGTTCTCGGCAGGGATTAACTGGAAACACCATATATTTT,CASSSRQGLTGNTIYF
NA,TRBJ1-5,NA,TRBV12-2,TGTGCAAGTCCAGGGGCGGGACAGGGGTATAAAGGGGTGGATCAGCCCCAGCATTTT,CASPGAGQGYKGVDQPQHF
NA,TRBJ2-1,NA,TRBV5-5,TGTGCCAGCAGCTTGGACTTAGCTTACAATGAGCAGTTCTTC,CASSLDLAYNEQFF
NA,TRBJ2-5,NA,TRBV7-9,TGTGCCAGCAGCCCCGCTGAGGGACACCTCCAAGAGACCCAGTACTTC,CASSPAEGHLQETQYF
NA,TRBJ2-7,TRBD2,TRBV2,TGTGCCAGCAGTTACCGACTAGCGGGCTCCTACGAGCAGTACTTC,CASSYRLAGSYEQYF
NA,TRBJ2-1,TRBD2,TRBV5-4,TGTGCCAGCAGCTTGGAAGGCGGGGGAGGGCCAAGGAATGAGCAGTTCTTC,CASSLEGGGGPRNEQFF
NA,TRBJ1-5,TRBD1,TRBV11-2,TGTGCCAGCAGCGCTTTGACAGGGGGCAATCAGCCCCAGCATTTT,CASSALTGGNQPQHF
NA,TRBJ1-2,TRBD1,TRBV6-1,TGTGCCAGCAGTGCCACAGGGGGCAGCTATGGCTACACCTTC,CASSATGGSYGYTF
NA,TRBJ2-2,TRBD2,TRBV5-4,TGTGCCAGCAGCTTGGCCAAGGGGCTAGCGGCGAACACCGGGGAGCTGTTTTTT,CASSLAKGLAANTGELFF
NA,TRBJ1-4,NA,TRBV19,TGTGCCAGTAGTCCATACTCCGCAGGGGCTAATGAAAAACTGTTTTTT,CASSPYSAGANEKLFF
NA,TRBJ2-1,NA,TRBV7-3,TGTGCCAGCAGCTTGGGGGCATCGGTGAATGAGCAGTTCTTC,CASSLGASVNEQFF
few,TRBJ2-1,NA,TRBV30,TGTGCCTGGAAGGGTAAAGGGCGGGAAATAATGAATGAGCAGTTCTTC,CAWKGKGREIMNEQFF
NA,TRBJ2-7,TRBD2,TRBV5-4,TGTGCCAGCAGCTCCTCTCTCAAGCGGGGTTCCTACGAGCAGTACTTC,CASSSSLKRGSYEQYF
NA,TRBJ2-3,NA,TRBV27,TGTGCCAGCAGTTTAACGGGACTGGAAACAGATACGCAGTATTTT,CASSLTGLETDTQYF
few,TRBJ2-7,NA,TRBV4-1,TGCGCCAGCAGCCAAGTTGGGGGGTCCTACGAGCAGTACTTC,CASSQVGGSYEQYF
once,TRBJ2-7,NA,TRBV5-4,TGTGCCAGCACCCTCAGCGGTAGCTCCTACGAGCAGTACTTC,CASTLSGSSYEQYF
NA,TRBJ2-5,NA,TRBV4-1,TGCGCCAGCAGCCCCCAGGAGGGGCGAGAGACCCAGTACTTC,CASSPQEGRETQYF
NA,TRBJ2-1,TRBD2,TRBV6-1,TGTGCCAGCATCTATAGCGGGGGATACAATGAGCAGTTCTTC,CASIYSGGYNEQFF
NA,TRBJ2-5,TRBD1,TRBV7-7,TGTGCTAGCAGCCAAACTTTACGGGACAGTGAGACCCAGTACTTC,CASSQTLRDSETQYF
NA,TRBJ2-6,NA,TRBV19,TGTGCCAGTACCACCCAGGCACTGAGCTCTGGGGCCAACGTCCTGACTTTC,CASTTQALSSGANVLTF
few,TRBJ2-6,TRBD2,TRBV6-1,TGTGCCAGCAGTGAAGCTAGCGGGGGGGCCAACGTCCTGACTTTC,CASSEASGGANVLTF
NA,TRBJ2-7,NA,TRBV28,TGTGCCAGCAGTAGACAGGACTACGAGCAGTACTTC,CASSRQDYEQYF
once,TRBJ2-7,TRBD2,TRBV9,TGTGCCAGCAGCAGGACTAGCGGGAGGAGAATAGAGCAGTACTTC,CASSRTSGRRIEQYF
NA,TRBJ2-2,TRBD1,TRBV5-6,TGTGCCAGCAGCTTTGGACAGGGCCCCACCGGGGAGCTGTTTTTT,CASSFGQGPTGELFF
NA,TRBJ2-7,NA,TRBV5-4,TGTGCCAGCAGCAGTTGGGCCCTCTCGGGAGAGCAGTACTTC,CASSSWALSGEQYF
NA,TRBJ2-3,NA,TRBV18,TGTGCCAGCTCACCGGCTAGCGACACAGATACGCAGTATTTT,CASSPASDTDTQYF
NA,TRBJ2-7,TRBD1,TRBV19,TGTGCCAGTAGTGACACAGGGGGCAGGGACGAGCAGTACTTC,CASSDTGGRDEQYF
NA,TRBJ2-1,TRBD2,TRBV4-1,TGCGCCAGCAGCCAGAGCCCTAGCGGGGGGTACAATGAGCAGTTCTTC,CASSQSPSGGYNEQFF
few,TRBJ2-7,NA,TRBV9,TGTGCCAGCAGCGTAGATCCAGGGGATTACGAGCAGTACTTC,CASSVDPGDYEQYF
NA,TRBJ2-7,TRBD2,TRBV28,TGTGCCAGCAGCCTTTCTAGCGGGAGTTCCTACGAGCAGTACTTC,CASSLSSGSSYEQYF
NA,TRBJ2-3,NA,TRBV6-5,TGTGCCAGCAGGAGAATCGCAGGGCGCACAGATACGCAGTATTTT,CASRRIAGRTDTQYF
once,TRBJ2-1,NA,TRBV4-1,TGCGCCAGCAGCCAAGATCTAAATGAGCAGTTCTTC,CASSQDLNEQFF
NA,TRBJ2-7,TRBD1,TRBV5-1,TGCGCCAGCAGCGAATCCGGACAGGGGGCGAGTGAGCAGTACTTC,CASSESGQGASEQYF
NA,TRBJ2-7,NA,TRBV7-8,TGTGCCAGCAGCTCAGGTCCGGGACAAAATCCCTACGAGCAGTACTTC,CASSSGPGQNPYEQYF
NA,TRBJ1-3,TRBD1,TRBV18,TGTGCCAGCTCACAGGGGAGCGACAGGGGCTCTGGAAACACCATATATTTT,CASSQGSDRGSGNTIYF
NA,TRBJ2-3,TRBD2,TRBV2,TGTGCCAGCAGCTCCCGGGGGGTAACGGATACGCAGTATTTT,CASSSRGVTDTQYF
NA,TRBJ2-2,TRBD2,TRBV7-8,TGTGCCAGCAGCTTCCGCGGGAGGGCCTCGGGGCCCGGGGAGCTGTTTTTT,CASSFRGRASGPGELFF
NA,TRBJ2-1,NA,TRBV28,TGTGCCAGCAGCGGAGGAGGGCTCTCCTACAATGAGCAGTTCTTC,CASSGGGLSYNEQFF
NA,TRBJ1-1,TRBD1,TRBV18,TGTGCCAGCTCACGCGGGACAGGGCGTACTGAAGCTTTCTTT,CASSRGTGRTEAFF